The subject of this entry is one T cell receptor beta chain. What this receptor recognizes is not known. It has no much larger one-base neighbor in the sample; base qualities were not kept. Receptor libraries were prepared by the immunoSEQ multiplex PCR assay. For the multiplex PCR, a mixture combining 60 forward primers for TCR Vbeta segments and 13 reverse primers for TCR Jbeta segments was used. The CDR3 region of rearranged TCR beta genes was amplified from genomic DNA with a multiplex PCR assay. Amplified TCR beta libraries were sequenced as 87-base-pair reads on the Illumina HiSeq System. The source study handled its data this way. A later analysis tallied 75 million to 85 million unique TCR beta chains across the 666 repertoires, and approximately 12 million of those chains were shared by two or more donors. A nearest-neighbor algorithm error-corrected the raw reads and collapsed the reads into unique sequences, merging closely related sequences to remove PCR and sequencing errors. V, D and J gene segments were assigned by aligning CDR3 sequences to IMGT reference sequences. Each retained sequence needed at least a six-nucleotide match to both a V gene segment and a J gene segment. A rearrangement counted as productive if the CDR3 had no stop codons and remained in frame with V and J, and every other rearrangement counted as non-productive. CDR3 was defined by IMGT convention, running from the second conserved V-encoded cysteine to the conserved J-encoded phenylalanine. In an earlier analysis of more than 550 of the donors, sequences lacking an unambiguous match to a single V gene segment were excluded. In an earlier analysis of 450 to 700 of the donors, V segments were called functional above 56.7% productive rearrangements and were called segregating when the between-donor standard deviation exceeded 5%. A statistical classification framework was built for diagnosing cytomegalovirus status from the catalog of TCR beta chain sequences. A later analysis assigned V and J genes by comparing TCR nucleotide sequences with IMGT/GENE-DB human TR gene sequences. In a later analysis, CDR3 sequences and most-parsimonious VDJ recombination scenarios were assigned using the TCRdist pipeline. In a later analysis, each TCR beta chain was defined by its CDR3 amino acid sequence together with its V-gene family, and reads lacking a unique V-gene family were excluded. As a way to deal with suspected cross-contamination and a sequencing artifact, a later analysis dropped over 550 nucleotide sequences that were highly shared and had low generation probability. In a later analysis, a clonal expansion index was calculated for each public chain from normalized within-repertoire ranks of inferred template counts. A later analysis computed generation probabilities with a VDJ recombination model fitted to out-of-frame rearrangements, and checked the results against IGoR. A later analysis scored TCR-TCR, TCR-HLA and TCR-CMV co-occurrence with hypergeometric tests, applying a repertoire-size bias correction to TCR pairs. In a later analysis, false discovery rates were estimated by permuting HLA or CMV assignments 20 times. A later analysis grouped co-occurring TCRs with DBSCAN, adding TCRdist sequence similarity when clustering within HLA-allele-positive subsets. For co-occurrence clustering, repertoires with fewer than 30,000 or more than 120,000 public chains were excluded, along with several repertoires with anomalous nucleotide sharing. The source is immuneACCESS, and TCRdb retained only in-frame sequences with V and J called. Part of the clones is not carried over; for the studies checked, unresolved V genes explain less than half of this, and the remainder is unexplained. Clone size and the V and J calls come from that table; the DNA yielded D and trimming. The table for this sample lists over 30,000 clones; 65% to 90% of them were counted only once. The biggest ten clones account for approximately 4% of the sample.

The data were obtained in a study of cytomegalovirus exposure and HLA in healthy donors (dated by TCRdb to 2015 to 2018). Context from the whole study: An earlier analysis of roughly 500 of the donors reported 276 Gb of sequence data and some 120 million unique TCR beta sequences from roughly 180 million T cells. An early release that covered about 600 HLA-typed donors contained approximately 300 gigabases of sequencing data and roughly 84 million unique TCR sequences. Among the approximately 400 genotyped donors, about 83% belonged to the genetic ancestry cluster associated with self-reported Caucasian donors. The study was designed to test whether signatures of past pathogen exposure could be identified by cataloging public T cell receptors. The T cell repertoires of some 670 subjects were profiled by immunosequencing and related to cytomegalovirus serostatus. Along with the approximately 700-subject first cohort, a separate validation cohort of about 110 different subjects was used. To predict cytomegalovirus infection status, the study brought together high-throughput TCR immunosequencing, statistical association of individual TCRs with disease status, and machine learning. To study patterns of TCR occurrence, a later analysis re-analyzed previously published TCR beta repertoires from hundreds of donors and added high-resolution HLA genotyping. Rather than using new phenotypic data, the later analysis identified candidate immune exposures from TCR beta sequences and from how often those sequences occurred across donors. In an earlier analysis of 587 of the donors, high-throughput TCR beta sequencing was used to judge whether each TCR beta V gene segment behaved as functional or pseudogenic. Alongside the repertoire data, information on donor age, sex, ethnicity and CMV serostatus was compiled. A later genetic analysis took genome-wide SNP genotypes for 398 of the 666 donors and used that subset as a discovery cohort. All discovery cohort repertoires had been generated on a single sequencing platform. HLA typing covered class I and class II loci at four-digit resolution. The number of typed donors differed by locus: about 620-630 for A, B, C, DRB1 and DQB1; 522 for DQA1; around 580 for DPA1; and around 450 for DPB1. Because of strong linkage in the cohort, 5 or 6 DR-DQ haplotypes were treated as single units for association and clustering. Among 300 to 500 genotyped donors of the cohort, an average of roughly 230,000 unique TCR beta nucleotide sequences was sequenced per donor, of which about 19% were non-productive.

In total, roughly 710 healthy bone marrow donors made up the cohort. At the time of sampling, every cohort member was nominally healthy, though immune exposures that went unrecorded were likely present. The donor tested CMV seronegative and was one of the 352 seronegative cohort members. Each donor provided a peripheral blood sample, and peripheral blood mononuclear cells were used for TCR beta sequencing. The Qiagen DNeasy Blood Extraction Kit was used to extract genomic DNA from the blood cell samples. Study-level results and caveats: HLA typing was unavailable for some donors at each locus, so association tests used only the typed subset. Immune exposure information for the cohort was limited to CMV serostatus. About 17 rarely observed V segments, including chromosome 9 orphons, were excluded from the earlier analysis of several hundred of the donors because counts were too low. In the study, around 150 TCR beta chains were listed as associated with cytomegalovirus. According to a later analysis, TCR association rates differed among HLA loci, with DRB1 alleles showing the most associated TCRs and HLA-C alleles showing the fewest. In an earlier analysis of more than 450 of the donors, most TCR beta V segments were observed in productive rearrangements about 90% or about 30% of the time, broadly matching IMGT annotations. Correlated functional status among segregating V segments might reflect linkage disequilibrium, but an unknown experimental factor could not be ruled out. A cluster of highly shared sequence variants was judged likely to represent a technical artifact of the sequencing pipeline. It was suggested by the authors that the approach could potentially be generalized to other disease states and immunological phenotypes. An association between a missense DCLRE1C variant and V-gene and J-gene trimming of TCR beta chains was found in a later genetic analysis and replicated in an independent cohort. In a later genetic analysis, fewer N-insertions in productive TCRs were reported among donors in an Asian-associated ancestry cluster than the roughly 670-donor mean. A later analysis associated about 17,000 TCR beta sequences with specific HLA alleles at a false discovery rate of 0.05. Strong co-occurrence of HLA alleles, especially DR and DQ, made assigning TCR associations to individual alleles difficult. In both the original and validation cohorts, the classifier was reported to diagnose cytomegalovirus status with high specificity and sensitivity. A further reported finding was that TCR beta sequences accurately predicted the HLA-A and HLA-B alleles for most subjects in the first cohort. Presence/absence analyses assumed roughly uniform sequencing depth across donors, an assumption that may not hold. Some IMGT-functional V segments, including TRBV6-2 and TRBV6-3, could not be distinguished by the 87-base-pair reads and were therefore excluded. Most TCR sequences were observed very rarely across donors, whereas some public TCRs were present in many individuals. According to a later analysis, most CMV-associated TCR beta chains appeared to be HLA-restricted, and the HLA associations seemed to be driven largely by CMV exposure. In vitro tests confirmed that a few of the cytomegalovirus-associated TCR beta chains recognize cytomegalovirus antigens. This cohort had only TCR beta chains sequenced, and the lack of alpha or paired-chain data limited which features could be detected. In a later analysis, HLA-associated TCR beta chains were found to be more clonally expanded and to have lower generation probabilities than equally common non-associated chains. A later analysis reported that several top co-occurrence clusters appeared linked to parvovirus B19, influenza, CMV and Epstein-Barr virus.

Looking up the germline V gene (reference sequence) yields CDR1 LNHNV and CDR2 YYDKDF. V has 1 base trimmed and J has 5 bases trimmed; junction bases matching no gene number 6. The cysteine opens and the phenylalanine closes a CDR3 of 16 amino acids. Just CDR3 DNA is preserved here, 48 bases in frame from base 1. The chain employs TRBV15 and TRBJ2-5, with 11 junctional bases fitting TRBD2. The specimen sequenced was PBMCs. This TCR was recovered from a woman under 30 in good health and CMV-seronegative. This receptor has the CDR3 CATSRVLAGGKETQYF. In nucleotide form, the sequence is TGTGCCACCAGCAGAGTCCTAGCGGGAGGAAAGGAGACCCAGTACTTC.